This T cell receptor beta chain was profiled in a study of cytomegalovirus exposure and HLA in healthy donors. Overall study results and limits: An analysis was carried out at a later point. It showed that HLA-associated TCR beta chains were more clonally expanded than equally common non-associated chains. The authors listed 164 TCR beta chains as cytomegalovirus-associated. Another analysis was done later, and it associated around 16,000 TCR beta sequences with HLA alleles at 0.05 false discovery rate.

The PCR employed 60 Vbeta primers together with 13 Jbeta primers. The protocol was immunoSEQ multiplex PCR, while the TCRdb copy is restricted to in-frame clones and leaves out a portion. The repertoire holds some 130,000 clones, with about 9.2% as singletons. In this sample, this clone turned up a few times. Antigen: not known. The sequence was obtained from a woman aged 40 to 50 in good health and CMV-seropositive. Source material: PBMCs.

The DNA of the CDR3 is TGTGCCAGCAGTCCCACTGACAGGCTTCAAGAGACCCAGTACTTC. Residues: CASSPTDRLQETQYF. V and J are TRBV2 and TRBJ2-5; tentatively, D is TRBD1 (6 bases). In germline, CDR1 is SNHLY, CDR2 FYNNEI. The germline V and J ends were trimmed by 5 bases and 2 bases, with 15 bases remaining between them. The CDR3 runs to 15 residues.